This T cell receptor (beta chain) came from a study of response to subunit inactivated influenza vaccine. General observations from the study: Authors suggested each seasonal flu vaccination may recruit only limited numbers of new T cells.

As regards this clonotype: Its antigen is not known.

Using its own MiXCR run on the RT-PCR reads, TCRdb lists one record per CDR3 protein. The sample comprises around 850,000 distinct CDR3 sequences, under 20% of which are singletons, and 9.5% to 13% rests with the top ten. V lost 6 bases and J lost 0; bases outside the gene matches: 5. In germline, CDR1 is SGHRS, CDR2 YFSETQ. The CDR3 covers 15 residues. Material: PBMCs from blood, obtained about 5 days after vaccination. V is TRBV5-1 and J is TRBJ2-2; 7 bases line up with TRBD1. The TCR comes from a man aged 45-65 years who received an inactivated influenza vaccine. CDR3 sequence (DNA): TGCGCCAGCACCACCGGGACAGCGAACACCGGGGAGCTGTTTTTT. This encodes CASTTGTANTGELFF.